A selection of T cell receptor beta chains follows, all from one sample in a study of memory CD4+ T cells and cytomegalovirus serostatus. Libraries were prepared by immunoSEQ multiplex PCR; TCRdb keeps only in-frame clonotypes and omits some of them. The sample lists under 50,000 clones, 60% to 85% seen once, with 0.75% to 0.9% in the top ten. The source material was memory CD4+ T cells from blood. These receptors originate from an adult in good health and CMV-seronegative. Each CDR3 is given with its conserved first and last residue. Fields, in order: V gene, clone size, D gene, J gene, CDR3 DNA, CDR3 protein. D genes are given only for firm matches. The size of a clone is reported for some rows only, either as once, few or many, or as a class for expanded clones.

v_gene: TRBV5-8
abundance: -
d_gene: TRBD1
j_gene: TRBJ2-5
CDR3nt: TGTGCCAGCAGCTTCTACCGGGACAGGGGGCGAGAGACCCAGTACTTC
CDR3aa: CASSFYRDRGRETQYF

v_gene: TRBV7-8
abundance: -
d_gene: -
j_gene: TRBJ2-7
CDR3nt: TGTGCCAGCAGCTTAAAAAGCATCTCCTACGAGCAGTACTTC
CDR3aa: CASSLKSISYEQYF

v_gene: TRBV5-1
abundance: -
d_gene: TRBD1
j_gene: TRBJ1-4
CDR3nt: TGCGCCAGCAGCATGGACAGGGGAGGGGAAAAACTGTTTTTT
CDR3aa: CASSMDRGGEKLFF

v_gene: TRBV30
abundance: once
d_gene: -
j_gene: TRBJ2-6
CDR3nt: TGTGCCTGGAGTGTAGGCGGGGCCAACGTCCTGACTTTC
CDR3aa: CAWSVGGANVLTF

v_gene: TRBV6-6
abundance: -
d_gene: TRBD2
j_gene: TRBJ2-3
CDR3nt: TGTGCCAGCAGCAACCTACTAGCGGGGGGGACAGATACGCAGTATTTT
CDR3aa: CASSNLLAGGTDTQYF

v_gene: TRBV29-1
abundance: few
d_gene: -
j_gene: TRBJ2-3
CDR3nt: TGCAGCGTTGACAGGGATCCTAGCACAGATACGCAGTATTTT
CDR3aa: CSVDRDPSTDTQYF

v_gene: TRBV14
abundance: -
d_gene: -
j_gene: TRBJ1-2
CDR3nt: TGTGCCAGCAGCCAAGATCTGGCAGGGAAGTATGGCTACACCTTC
CDR3aa: CASSQDLAGKYGYTF

v_gene: TRBV19
abundance: -
d_gene: -
j_gene: TRBJ2-7
CDR3nt: TGTGCCAGTAGTATGGTATCTGGCAGGGTGGGAGAGCAGTACTTC
CDR3aa: CASSMVSGRVGEQYF

v_gene: TRBV14
abundance: -
d_gene: -
j_gene: TRBJ2-5
CDR3nt: TGTGCCAGCAGCCAAGATTTGACCCAGTACTTC
CDR3aa: CASSQDLTQYF

v_gene: TRBV15
abundance: -
d_gene: -
j_gene: TRBJ2-5
CDR3nt: TGTGCCACCAGCAGAGATCGGGGTAGCGTAGTAGAGACCCAGTACTTC
CDR3aa: CATSRDRGSVVETQYF

v_gene: TRBV28
abundance: few
d_gene: -
j_gene: TRBJ2-1
CDR3nt: TGTGCCAGCAGTTTAGGGAAAACAGGGACAGAGCAGTTCTTC
CDR3aa: CASSLGKTGTEQFF